Listed below are T cell receptor beta chains from one sample, sequenced in a study of blood T cell repertoires in COVID-19. Some clones are missing from TCRdb's copy, which holds only in-frame ones; the method was immunoSEQ multiplex PCR. The sample includes roughly 70,000 clones, about 80% of them seen just once. Sequences were obtained from peripheral blood. The receptors originated from a human donor in a cohort sampled during active COVID-19. Both conserved end residues are part of each CDR3. The D gene is left open where the match is weak. Clone size appears in some rows only: once, few, many, or a class for an expanded clone.

clone_size d_call j_call v_call cdr3_nt cdr3_aa
NA NA TRBJ1-4 TRBV5-1 TGCGCCAGCAGCCCCGAGGCGGGTAATGAAAAACTGTTTTTT CASSPEAGNEKLFF
NA NA TRBJ2-2 TRBV12-3/TRBV12-4 TGTGCCAGCTCAGGGGTCCAGGCGGGGGAGCTGTTTTTT CASSGVQAGELFF
NA NA TRBJ2-2 TRBV9 TGTGCCAGCAGCGAACTAGTGAGGGTCGACACCGGGGAGCTGTTTTTT CASSELVRVDTGELFF
NA TRBD2 TRBJ2-3 TRBV28 TGTGCCGTCGGCGCTAGCGGGGCCCGCACAGATACGCAGTATTTT CAVGASGARTDTQYF
NA NA TRBJ2-4 TRBV19 TGTGCCAGTACCGATATTACCCGGTTCGAGGGCATTCAGTACTTC CASTDITRFEGIQYF
NA NA TRBJ1-6 TRBV7-9 TGTGCCAGCAGCCGGGATATCTCGAATTCACCCCTCCACTTT CASSRDISNSPLHF
NA TRBD2 TRBJ2-1 TRBV27 TGTGCCAGCAGTTTCAAGGTCGCTAGCGGGGGGATAAATGAGCAGTTCTTC CASSFKVASGGINEQFF
NA NA TRBJ1-2 TRBV6-6 TGTGCCAGCAGTTCCTACGAAGAAACAGGGATACGTGGCTACACCTTC CASSSYEETGIRGYTF
NA NA TRBJ1-2 TRBV6-2/TRBV6-3 TGTGCCAGCAGCTCACTAGGTGCAGGGGTAAAATGGGACTATGGCTACACCTTC CASSSLGAGVKWDYGYTF
NA NA TRBJ2-5 TRBV9 TGTGCCAGCAGCGTCGCTCAGTGGGAGACCCAGTACTTC CASSVAQWETQYF
NA NA TRBJ2-2 TRBV7-9 TGTGCCAGCAGCTTGAGCAGGGGGGACACCGGGGAGCTGTTTTTT CASSLSRGDTGELFF
NA NA TRBJ1-1 TRBV18 TGTGCCAGCTCACCCATTCCAGTGAACACTGAAGCTTTCTTT CASSPIPVNTEAFF
NA TRBD1 TRBJ2-2 TRBV5-1 TGCGCCAGCAGCCGCTCCGCCGGGACAGGGTGGGGCGGGGAGCTGTTTTTT CASSRSAGTGWGGELFF
NA TRBD2 TRBJ2-3 TRBV18 TGTGCCAGCTCACCCAATAGCGGGGGGGCGACAGATACGCAGTATTTT CASSPNSGGATDTQYF
NA NA TRBJ2-5 TRBV4-1 TGCGCCAGCACCCCCGGAGTCCGCCGCGGGGAGACCCAGTACTTC CASTPGVRRGETQYF
NA TRBD1 TRBJ2-7 TRBV5-4 TGTGCCAGCAGCAACTACCGGGACAGGGGACCCTACGAGCAGTACTTC CASSNYRDRGPYEQYF
NA TRBD2 TRBJ2-1 TRBV24-1 TGTGCCACCAGGGCGGGGGTGGACTCCTACAATGAGCAGTTCTTC CATRAGVDSYNEQFF
NA NA TRBJ1-4 TRBV7-5 TGTGCCAGAAGCCCCGCGTTTATGCGGGGGCCTGAAAAACTGTTTTTT CARSPAFMRGPEKLFF
NA NA TRBJ2-7 TRBV5-1 TGCGCCAGCAGCTTTCCAGGGGCATACGAGCAGTACTTC CASSFPGAYEQYF
NA NA TRBJ1-6 TRBV10-3 TGTGCCATCAGTGAGCAGGGGACAAATAATTCACCCCTCCACTTT CAISEQGTNNSPLHF
NA NA TRBJ1-5 TRBV19 TGTGCCAGTAAGGGGCAGGGCCGTCTGGGGCCCCAGCATTTT CASKGQGRLGPQHF
NA NA TRBJ2-7 TRBV18 TGTGCCAGCTCACCAGGCCGGGTTAGCTCCTACGAGCAGTACTTC CASSPGRVSSYEQYF
many NA TRBJ2-5 TRBV4-1 TGCGCCAGCAGCCCAACGGGGAAAGAGACCCAGTACTTC CASSPTGKETQYF
NA TRBD2 TRBJ2-5 TRBV6-2/TRBV6-3 TGTGCCAGCAGTTGGGTGGCTAGCGGGGGTCAAGAGACCCAGTACTTC CASSWVASGGQETQYF
NA NA TRBJ1-2 TRBV7-3 TGTGCCAGCAGCTCAGGAACAGGGAACTATGGCTACACCTTC CASSSGTGNYGYTF